This is a list of T cell receptor beta chains from one sample in a study of blood T cell repertoires in COVID-19. Sequencing was performed with immunoSEQ multiplex PCR; in TCRdb, only in-frame clones are kept and a portion is missing. The repertoire includes fewer than 250,000 clones, about nine tenths of them detected once, and roughly 0.78% sits in the top ten. Material: peripheral blood. The receptors shown here come from a woman in her 70s with acute or convalescent COVID-19. Each CDR3 is given with its conserved first and last residue. Fields, in order: J gene, V gene, CDR3 protein.

J: TRBJ1-6
V: TRBV2
CDR3: CASSGEGNLRNSPLHF

J: TRBJ1-5
V: TRBV28
CDR3: CASSLLGAQPQHF

J: TRBJ1-6
V: TRBV28
CDR3: CASSLGGQLNSPLHF

J: TRBJ2-2
V: TRBV6-5
CDR3: CASSSFRGGELFF

J: TRBJ2-5
V: TRBV14
CDR3: CASSQQGAKETQYF

J: TRBJ1-4
V: TRBV18
CDR3: CASSPGTGGANEKLFF

J: TRBJ1-2
V: TRBV7-9
CDR3: CASSFSRGHGYTF

J: TRBJ2-7
V: TRBV5-6
CDR3: CASSLDRATYEQYF

J: TRBJ2-1
V: TRBV7-2
CDR3: CASSLVAAGVGNEQFF

J: TRBJ2-1
V: TRBV18
CDR3: CASSPAGSEQFF

J: TRBJ1-1
V: TRBV4-1
CDR3: CASSQVGAPNTEAFF

J: TRBJ2-7
V: TRBV27
CDR3: CASSRPGQGLRGQYF

J: TRBJ1-2
V: TRBV27
CDR3: CASSSHSRGLVGYTF

J: TRBJ2-6
V: TRBV7-2
CDR3: CASSIQGPGANVLTF

J: TRBJ2-1
V: TRBV5-5
CDR3: CASSWGGASGSYEQFF

J: TRBJ2-3
V: TRBV6-4
CDR3: CASSEESGARGTDTQYF

J: TRBJ2-2
V: TRBV27
CDR3: CASSHDRGRSGELFF

J: TRBJ1-4
V: TRBV6-5
CDR3: CASGRGDIAGEKLFF

J: TRBJ2-3
V: TRBV6-5
CDR3: CASRASTDTQYF

J: TRBJ2-1
V: TRBV28
CDR3: CASSLGDRVGEQFF

J: TRBJ2-3
V: TRBV5-1
CDR3: CASSLAGGKFADTQYF

J: TRBJ1-5
V: TRBV6-2/TRBV6-3
CDR3: CASSYGGSRQPQHF

J: TRBJ1-2
V: TRBV7-3
CDR3: CASSKDRFSYGYTF

J: TRBJ2-5
V: TRBV5-1
CDR3: CASSLAGQGGKETQYF

J: TRBJ1-1
V: TRBV11-2
CDR3: CASSLRVGDTSLNTEAFF

J: TRBJ1-1
V: TRBV4-3
CDR3: CASSQEAEEGQRAFF

J: TRBJ2-2
V: TRBV12-5
CDR3: CASGLGAGAGVAGELFF

J: TRBJ2-7
V: TRBV7-2
CDR3: CASSGTSGGAYEQYF

J: TRBJ2-3
V: TRBV27
CDR3: CASRTASDTQYF

J: TRBJ1-1
V: TRBV29-1
CDR3: CSAGHPNTEAFF

J: TRBJ1-1
V: TRBV19
CDR3: CASSRRDITEAFF

J: TRBJ1-4
V: TRBV18
CDR3: CASSQAGNHNEKLFF

J: TRBJ1-2
V: TRBV7-2
CDR3: CASSPRQGFDYGYTF

J: TRBJ2-1
V: TRBV19
CDR3: CASTSQGASNEQFF

J: TRBJ2-5
V: TRBV7-7
CDR3: CASSLGIAGGQETQYF

J: TRBJ2-1
V: TRBV28
CDR3: CASRLAGVAYNEQFF

J: TRBJ1-1
V: TRBV10-3
CDR3: CAIKQRVFDLNTEAFF

J: TRBJ1-1
V: TRBV25-1
CDR3: CASSESGGFGEAFF

J: TRBJ2-5
V: TRBV5-1
CDR3: CASSPGTGGNRETQYF

J: TRBJ1-4
V: TRBV28
CDR3: CASSLLVQAATNEKLFF

J: TRBJ1-4
V: TRBV5-6
CDR3: CASSEMTGKNEKLFF

J: TRBJ1-5
V: TRBV20-1
CDR3: CSASGGGQPQHF

J: TRBJ1-5
V: TRBV3-1/TRBV3-2
CDR3: CASSQAGGGPGQPQHF

J: TRBJ1-2
V: TRBV19
CDR3: CASSPRGGYGYTF

J: TRBJ1-4
V: TRBV29-1
CDR3: CSVSAGVGEKLFF

J: TRBJ1-5
V: TRBV19
CDR3: CASRPGIHQPQHF

J: TRBJ2-5
V: TRBV5-5
CDR3: CASSLFGGPQETQYF

J: TRBJ1-6
V: TRBV3-1/TRBV3-2
CDR3: CASSPTGGFHNSPLHF

J: TRBJ1-4
V: TRBV12-5
CDR3: CASGLVNRANEKLFF

J: TRBJ1-5
V: TRBV12-3/TRBV12-4
CDR3: CASSFDSGQHF

J: TRBJ1-6
V: TRBV7-9
CDR3: CASSSDSLSYNSPLHF

J: TRBJ1-2
V: TRBV19
CDR3: CASSIRQGDYYGYTF

J: TRBJ1-2
V: TRBV6-5
CDR3: CASSYGGSELYGYTF

J: TRBJ2-5
V: TRBV2
CDR3: CASSSQWQETQYF

J: TRBJ1-3
V: TRBV7-2
CDR3: CASSGSRGMGGNTIYF

J: TRBJ2-3
V: TRBV9
CDR3: CASSYSLLLSTDTQYF

J: TRBJ2-5
V: TRBV7-3
CDR3: CASSLWLTGSLQETQYF

J: TRBJ1-1
V: TRBV6-5
CDR3: CASSPIDRGNTEAFF

J: TRBJ2-3
V: TRBV5-1
CDR3: CASSDLSGNTDTQYF

J: TRBJ1-2
V: TRBV21-1
CDR3: CASSKPTGGMDYGYTF